This note documents a single TCR beta chain sequence. These data are taken from a study of cytomegalovirus exposure and HLA in healthy donors. Primers included in the PCR were 60 Vbeta and 13 Jbeta primers. Only in-frame clones appear in the TCRdb table, and some are missing; sequencing was by immunoSEQ multiplex PCR. The sample has approximately 110,000 clones, less than 85% seen once. What was sequenced was PBMCs. This receptor was taken from a woman between 40 and 50 years old in good health and CMV-seronegative.

CDR3 in amino acids: CASSLLTADTQYF. The CDR3 DNA reads as TGCGCCAGCAGCTTGCTGACAGCAGATACGCAGTATTTT. V gene TRBV5-1 combines with J gene TRBJ2-3; a possible D gene is TRBD1 (5 bases). Germline V CDR1 and CDR2: SGHRS, YFSETQ. Trimming stripped 1 base from V and 4 bases from J, with 7 bases between. CDR3 length: 13 amino acids.